This T cell receptor (beta chain) comes out of a study of metastatic and nonmetastatic thyroid tumors (dated by TCRdb to the early 2020s). Background on the whole study: Repertoires from peripheral blood and from tumor or nodule tissue samples of malignant and benign thyroid patients were compared. Findings and caveats that apply to the study as a whole: In both blood and tumor samples, TCR beta diversity was reported to be significantly higher in malignant tumors than in benign nodules.

The library came from PCR. Data came from an Illumina HiSeq 4000. High-throughput sequencing was used to profile the TCR beta-chain CDR3 region of each patient. The original methods were these. A classifier to discriminate distant-metastatic papillary thyroid cancer patients was built from CDR3 differences across clinicopathological groups. To measure repertoire diversity the researchers used the Shannon index, while the Morisita-Horn index served to gauge how similar the tumor and blood repertoires were. TCRdb trimmed public reads at Q25 via fastp, called clones via MiXCR and kept in-frame beta chains. V and J calls and clone size were set by TCRdb, not the authors. In this sample the table shows 15,000 to 20,000 clones, 34% of which occur a single time. The ten largest make up about a tenth of the sample. Before undergoing thyroid surgery, none of the patients had been given any kind of treatment. Using T-cell receptor beta sequencing, the study looked back at clinical samples from patients collected from about 2011 to 2019.

The germline V gene (reference sequence) gives CDR1 as MNHEY and CDR2 as SMNVEV. Spanning cysteine to phenylalanine, the CDR3 consists of 14 amino acids. Of the read, only the CDR3 DNA is kept; its 42 bases are in frame from base 1. The V end gives up 5 bases and the J end 4 bases, leaving 4 bases in the junction not matched to a gene. As concerns this clone: Its antigen remains undetermined. No qualities accompany the bases; no much larger clone lies one base away.

The clonotype originates from a male donor with papillary thyroid cancer or a benign thyroid nodule (not recorded which). Some clones in this sample may be carry-over from other donors' samples. The sequenced sample consisted of tumor tissue. The chain links TRBV27 with TRBJ1-1, and TRBD1 aligns with 10 junction nucleotides. The CDR3 region has the sequence CASSAGQGTTEAFF. The DNA sequence follows: TGTGCCAGCAGTGCGGGACAGGGGACCACTGAAGCTTTCTTT.